One TCR beta chain is described in this entry. No conserved phenylalanine or tryptophan ends this CDR3, so it is likely a read error. This sample is drawn from a study of metastatic and nonmetastatic thyroid tumors. With MiXCR, TCRdb called clones anew from the PCR reads. The table records tens of thousands of clones, roughly a quarter of them present only once. All patients were untreated before thyroid surgery. V lost 3 bases, J lost 4 bases, and 12 bases stayed unmatched. The CDR3 extends over 16 amino acids. Germline V gene data show CDR1 as SGHVT and CDR2 as SQSDAQ. The J gene is TRBJ2-7, the V gene TRBV7-4; 7 positions agree with TRBD1. Sequenced input: tumor tissue. The TCR originated in a male donor with papillary thyroid cancer or a benign thyroid nodule (not recorded which). Some clones in this sample may be carry-over from other donors' samples. The CDR3: CASSFELRDSEYEQYL. The CDR3 DNA reads TGTGCCAGCAGCTTCGAACTCCGGGACAGTGAGTACGAGCAGTACCTC.